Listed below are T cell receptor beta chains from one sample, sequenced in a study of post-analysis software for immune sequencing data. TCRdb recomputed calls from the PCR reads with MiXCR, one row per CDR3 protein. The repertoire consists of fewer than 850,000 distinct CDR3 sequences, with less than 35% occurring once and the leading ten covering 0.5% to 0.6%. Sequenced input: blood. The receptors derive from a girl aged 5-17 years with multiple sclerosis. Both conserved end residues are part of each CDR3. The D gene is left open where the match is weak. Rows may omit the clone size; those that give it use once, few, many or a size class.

CDR3: CASTLMTGAPLESEQYF
DNA: TGTGCCAGCACCCTGATGACAGGGGCTCCCCTGGAGAGCGAGCAGTACTTC
J: TRBJ2-7
V: TRBV12-3/TRBV12-4
size: .
D: TRBD1

CDR3: CASSPVGTEETQYF
DNA: TGCGCCAGCAGCCCAGTCGGGACTGAAGAGACCCAGTACTTC
J: TRBJ2-5
V: TRBV5-1
size: few
D: .

CDR3: CSAGESGYTF
DNA: TGCAGTGCTGGAGAATCGGGCTACACCTTC
J: TRBJ1-2
V: TRBV20-1
size: few
D: .

CDR3: CSAENSQGPQPQHF
DNA: TGCAGTGCTGAAAACTCACAGGGCCCTCAGCCCCAGCATTTT
J: TRBJ1-5
V: TRBV20-1
size: .
D: .

CDR3: CSAPPPLAGSYEQYF
DNA: TGCAGTGCCCCACCGCCCCTAGCGGGTTCCTACGAGCAGTACTTC
J: TRBJ2-7
V: TRBV20-1
size: few
D: TRBD2

CDR3: CAITRDGGYNEQFF
DNA: TGTGCCATCACCCGGGACGGAGGCTACAATGAGCAGTTCTTC
J: TRBJ2-1
V: TRBV10-3
size: few
D: .

CDR3: CASSEFGTEGYEQYF
DNA: TGTGCCAGCAGTGAATTTGGGACAGAGGGCTACGAGCAGTACTTC
J: TRBJ2-7
V: TRBV2
size: .
D: TRBD1

CDR3: CSATRDGNEQFF
DNA: TGCAGTGCTACCAGGGACGGCAATGAGCAGTTCTTC
J: TRBJ2-1
V: TRBV20-1
size: few
D: .

CDR3: CATRDRAYGYTF
DNA: TGTGCCACCAGGGACAGGGCCTATGGCTACACCTTC
J: TRBJ1-2
V: TRBV24-1
size: .
D: TRBD1

CDR3: CASSESGTSETQYF
DNA: TGCGCCAGCAGTGAGTCGGGGACATCGGAGACCCAGTACTTC
J: TRBJ2-5
V: TRBV10-1
size: few
D: .

CDR3: CASSLREGNYGYTF
DNA: TGTGCCAGCAGTTTGAGGGAGGGGAACTATGGCTACACCTTC
J: TRBJ1-2
V: TRBV12-3/TRBV12-4
size: once
D: .

CDR3: CASSPARPADETQYF
DNA: TGTGCCAGCAGCCCCGCCAGGCCGGCGGACGAGACCCAGTACTTC
J: TRBJ2-5
V: TRBV5-5
size: few
D: .

CDR3: CASSYTRRAGGDGNHEQFF
DNA: TGCGCCAGCAGTTACACCCGTCGAGCGGGAGGAGACGGTAACCATGAGCAGTTCTTC
J: TRBJ2-1
V: TRBV5-1
size: .
D: TRBD2

CDR3: CSVGTNEAFF
DNA: TGCAGCGTTGGGACCAATGAAGCTTTCTTT
J: TRBJ1-1
V: TRBV29-1
size: few
D: .

CDR3: CASRFQGLNEKLFF
DNA: TGTGCCAGCAGGTTTCAGGGTCTTAATGAAAAACTGTTTTTT
J: TRBJ1-4
V: TRBV12-3/TRBV12-4
size: .
D: .